This TCR beta chain appears in the sequencing data of a study of shared clonotypes between healthy human individuals. Per germline, CDR1 SGHKS and CDR2 YYEKEE (reference sequence). The CDR3 sequence is 14 residues long. V shed 4 bases and J shed 12 bases, with 20 bases lying between them. Deep-level assay runs were performed. Profiled with immunoSEQ multiplex PCR; TCRdb holds only in-frame clones, not every one. Among 1,400,000 or so clones listed, approximately 98.5% were seen once. This chain uses TRBV5-5 with TRBJ2-1; D is ambiguous. The clonotype comes from a man under 40 in good health. Source material: naive CD4+ T cells sorted from blood. Subset reported: CD45RA+ positively selected. The CDR3 region is CASSHPRHPDGQFF. CDR3 DNA sequence: TGTGCCAGCAGCCACCCACGACACCCCGACGGGCAGTTCTTC. The variable domain in full, completed from reference TRBV5-5 and TRBJ2-1, reads DAGVTQSPTHLIKTRGQQVTLRCSPISGHKSVSWYQQVLGQGPQFIFQYYEKEERGRGNFPDRFSARQFPNYSSELNVNALLLGDSALYLCASSHPRHPDGQFFGPGTRLTVL.